These 10 T cell receptor beta chains originate from one sample sequenced in a study of beta chain features in type 1 diabetes. Investigators reverse transcribed all isolated RNA, so they sequenced expressed TCRB transcripts. The protocol was immunoSEQ multiplex PCR, while the TCRdb copy is restricted to in-frame clones and leaves out a portion. The table lists hundreds of thousands of clones, 15% to 20% of them singletons. Sequencing was performed on naive CD4+ T cells from blood. The receptors derive from a woman aged 18-30 years in good health.

The V gene is TRBV4-1, the J gene TRBJ2-4; TRBD2 matches 14 bases. The J segment lost 0 bases and the V segment lost 4 bases, leaving 11 bases of the junction unmatched. Germline V CDR1 and CDR2: MGHRA, YSYEKL. The CDR3 has 20 amino acids. The CDR3 region has the DNA TGCGCCAGCAGCCCCACCTTAACCGGGACTAGCGGGGGAGCCAAAAACATTCAGTACTTC. Translated, it gives CASSPTLTGTSGGAKNIQYF.

This clone was observed a handful of times. This chain uses TRBV2 with TRBJ2-5, with TRBD1 as a possible D gene (5 bases). Germline V gives CDR1 SNHLY, CDR2 FYNNEI. Trimming took 5 bases from V and 1 from J, leaving 8 bases between them. The CDR3 contains 13 residues. CDR3 region: CASSRDSQETQYF. The CDR3 DNA sequence: TGTGCCAGCAGTCGCGACAGCCAAGAGACCCAGTACTTC. Filled out from reference TRBV2 and TRBJ2-5, the complete variable domain reads EPEVTQTPSHQVTQMGQEVILRCVPISNHLYFYWYRQILGQKVEFLVSFYNNEISEKSEIFDDQFSVERPDGSNFTLKIRSTKLEDSAMYFCASSRDSQETQYFGPGTRLLVL.

The CDR3 loop reads CASSLGPKGVQYF. CDR3 DNA sequence: TGTGCCAGCAGCTTAGGCCCAAAAGGGGTCCAGTACTTC. The J gene is TRBJ2-5, the V gene TRBV7-9, with TRBD1 as a possible D gene (5 bases). Trimming shortened V by 1 base and J by 10 bases, and 13 bases separated the two germline ends. There are 13 residues in the CDR3. From germline, CDR1 is SEHNR and CDR2 FQNEAQ (reference sequence).

The chain carries TRBV5-6 and TRBJ2-6; no clear D gene. V was clipped by 1 base and J by 0 bases, with 5 bases between them. Looked up from germline, CDR1 is SGHDT and CDR2 is YYEEEE. The CDR3 covers 15 residues. CDR3 sequence reads: CASSLKGSGANVLTF. The CDR3, as DNA: TGTGCCAGCAGCTTGAAGGGCTCTGGGGCCAACGTCCTGACTTTC. Full variable domain (missing parts from reference TRBV5-6 and TRBJ2-6): DAGVTQSPTHLIKTRGQQVTLRCSPKSGHDTVSWYQQALGQGPQFIFQYYEEEERQRGNFPDRFSGHQFPNYSSELNVNALLLGDSALYLCASSLKGSGANVLTFGAGSRLTVL.

The chain carries TRBV29-1 and TRBJ2-7; TRBD1 agrees at 7 bases. The CDR3 has 14 amino acids. Germline lookup yields CDR1 SQVTM and CDR2 ANQGSEA. The J segment lost 2 bases and the V segment lost 4 bases, leaving 8 bases of the junction unmatched. This CDR3 is CSVGRDSLTYEQYF. CDR3 sequence (DNA): TGCAGCGTTGGACGGGACAGCCTTACCTACGAGCAGTACTTC.

The V gene is TRBV10-3, the J gene TRBJ2-3; 9 nucleotides line up with TRBD2. V trimming: 6 bases; J trimming: 1 base; junction bases outside the gene matches: 11. Looked up from germline, CDR1 is ENHRY and CDR2 is SYGVKD. This CDR3 comprises 17 residues. CDR3 sequence (DNA): TGTGCCATCAGATCCGGGACTAGCAGTCTGGGCACAGATACGCAGTATTTT. Its protein is CAIRSGTSSLGTDTQYF.

V usage is TRBV11-2 and J usage is TRBJ1-1, with D maybe TRBD1 (6 bases). Trimming took off 5 bases at V and 0 bases at J, with 13 bases between the two ends. CDR1 is SGHAT, CDR2 FQNNGV, per germline. The CDR3 sequence is 15 residues long. In DNA, the CDR3 is TGTGCCAGCAGCCCAGGGGTAGGAATGAACACTGAAGCTTTCTTT. Encoded protein: CASSPGVGMNTEAFF.

The chain couples TRBV20-1 to TRBJ2-7, with TRBD1 matching over 7 bases. Trimming at V came to 2 bases and at J to 13 bases, leaving 5 bases not matched to a gene. The V gene's germline CDR1 is DFQATT and CDR2 SNEGSKA (reference sequence). The CDR3 runs 10 residues. The chain's CDR3 is CSARKGTAYF. CDR3 sequence (DNA): TGCAGTGCTAGAAAAGGGACAGCTTACTTC.

The chain couples TRBV5-6 to TRBJ2-7, with D possibly matching TRBD1 (6 bases). The CDR3 consists of 16 residues. V dropped 4 bases and J dropped 4 bases, with 21 bases sitting between them. Germline CDR1 and CDR2: SGHDT and YYEEEE. The CDR3 sequence: CASSPLGWGRTYEQYF. CDR3 bases: TGTGCCAGCAGCCCCCTCGGGTGGGGGCGGACGTACGAGCAGTACTTC. Complete variable domain (other parts from reference TRBV5-6 and TRBJ2-7): DAGVTQSPTHLIKTRGQQVTLRCSPKSGHDTVSWYQQALGQGPQFIFQYYEEEERQRGNFPDRFSGHQFPNYSSELNVNALLLGDSALYLCASSPLGWGRTYEQYFGPGTRLTVT.

This clone turned up a few times. The V gene is TRBV10-2, the J gene TRBJ2-7; 9 bases align to TRBD2. CDR3 length: 14 residues. V was clipped by 6 bases and J by 4 bases; unmatched bases: 7. Looked up from germline, CDR1 is WSHSY and CDR2 is SAAADI. CDR3 in amino acids: CASSGSGRRYEQYF. Written as DNA, the CDR3 is TGCGCCAGCAGCGGTAGCGGGAGAAGGTACGAGCAGTACTTC.